These 19 T cell receptor beta chains were sequenced from one sample in a study of T cells in Graves' hyperthyroidism and ophthalmopathy. Template material for amplifying TCR beta CDR3 regions consisted of RNA transcripts. An initial round of RT-PCR targeting the TCR CDR3 relied on the HTBI primer set. TCRdb fed the multiplex PCR reads into MiXCR, producing one record per CDR3 protein. The sample contains some 440,000 distinct CDR3 sequences, less than 20% of which appear only once. Sequencing used blood. The receptors stem from a woman between 18 and 29 years old with Graves' hyperthyroidism.

This sequence joins TRBV19 and TRBJ2-3; 7 positions agree with TRBD2. CDR1 and CDR2 (germline): LNHDA, SQIVND (reference sequence). Losses at the gene ends were 5 bases for V and 2 bases for J; bases not matched to a gene: 7. The CDR3 contains 15 residues. The CDR3 protein is CASSWASGATDTQYF. In DNA form, the CDR3 reads TGTGCCAGTAGTTGGGCTAGCGGAGCCACAGATACGCAGTATTTT.

This clonotype has at least ten counts. The V and J genes are TRBV2 and TRBJ1-5; 8 bases are shared with TRBD1. This CDR3 comprises 14 residues. Germline lookup yields CDR1 SNHLY and CDR2 FYNNEI. Trimming at V came to 6 bases and at J to 7 bases, leaving 8 bases not matched to a gene. This CDR3 is CASRVGQGEQPQHF. CDR3 DNA: TGTGCCAGCAGGGTAGGACAGGGCGAGCAGCCCCAGCATTTT.

This clonotype was seen more than once but under ten times. The chain has TRBV7-2 and TRBJ2-5; D may be TRBD2 (5 bases). Germline V lookup: CDR1 SGHTA, CDR2 FQGNSA. The CDR3 consists of 15 residues. The ends were cut back, 5 bases at V and 1 base at J, with 14 bases in the middle. CDR3 in amino acids: CASSRSSGFQETQYF. CDR3 DNA sequence: TGTGCCAGCAGCCGCTCGAGCGGCTTCCAAGAGACCCAGTACTTC.

This clonotype was recorded at least ten times. The chain employs TRBV5-1 and TRBJ2-3; D is perhaps TRBD1 or TRBD2 (6 bases each). The ends were cut back, 2 bases at V and 0 bases at J, with 13 bases in the middle. The CDR3 runs 16 residues. Germline V lookup: CDR1 SGHRS, CDR2 YFSETQ. The CDR3 DNA is TGCGCCAGCAGCTTAGGGGGGAGCGTCAGCACAGATACGCAGTATTTT. Encoded protein: CASSLGGSVSTDTQYF.

This clonotype was picked up many times. The J gene is TRBJ2-1, the V gene TRBV2; 7 bases are a match to TRBD2. J lost 9 bases, V lost 8 bases, and 4 bases had no gene match. Germline assignment: CDR1 SNHLY and CDR2 FYNNEI. This CDR3 comprises 11 residues. The CDR3 spells CASRREGEQFF. CDR3 bases: TGTGCCAGCCGGAGGGAGGGTGAGCAGTTCTTC.

The table lists this clonotype with many counts. The CDR3 sequence: CASSLAFGTSGGSYEQYF. CDR3 DNA sequence: TGTGCCAGCAGCTTAGCTTTTGGGACTAGCGGGGGGTCCTACGAGCAGTACTTC. The V and J genes are TRBV7-2 and TRBJ2-7; 15 nucleotides match TRBD2. CDR1 is SGHTA, CDR2 FQGNSA, per germline. Trimming cost V 0 bases and J 1 base; bases outside gene matches: 4. The CDR3 sequence is 18 residues long.

This clonotype has more than one count but fewer than ten. The V gene is TRBV18, the J gene TRBJ2-1; possible D gene TRBD2, 6 bases. The CDR3 has 15 amino acids. CDR1 is KGHSH and CDR2 is LQKENI in the germline V gene. V gave up 5 bases and J gave up 0 bases, with 11 bases separating them. This CDR3 is CASSSGEASYNEQFF. CDR3 coding DNA: TGTGCCAGCTCATCGGGAGAAGCCTCCTACAATGAGCAGTTCTTC.

The V call is TRBV9, the J call TRBJ1-1; D remains ambiguous. The CDR3 length is 15 residues. The V end was cut by 0 bases, the J end by 3 bases, with 12 bases between. CDR1 is SGDLS, CDR2 YYNGEE, per germline. DNA for the CDR3: TGTGCCAGCAGCGTAGACGTGGATGGGGACACTGAAGCTTTCTTT. Protein sequence: CASSVDVDGDTEAFF.

This chain uses TRBV4-1 with TRBJ2-5; D may be TRBD2 (5 bases). CDR1 and CDR2 (germline): MGHRA, YSYEKL. This CDR3 has 16 residues. Trimming removed 0 bases from V and 5 bases from J, with 16 bases in between. CDR3 DNA sequence: TGCGCCAGCAGCCAAGACGGGGTTAGAGGTGGGGAGACCCAGTACTTC. Amino acid sequence: CASSQDGVRGGETQYF.

The chain combines TRBV20-1 with TRBJ2-1; the match to TRBD2 covers 12 bases. CDR1 and CDR2 from the germline V gene are DFQATT and SNEGSKA (reference sequence). The CDR3 is 15 residues long. The junction had 5 bases not matched to a gene; V was cut back by 2 bases and J by 6 bases. The CDR3 coding sequence is TGCAGTGCTAGATCGCTAGCGGGAGGGCCCAATGAGCAGTTCTTC. Protein product: CSARSLAGGPNEQFF.

This clonotype was recorded a few times. For the CDR3, the DNA is TGTGCCAGCAGTAATCCGGGACAGCGCACAGATACGCAGTATTTT. Protein product: CASSNPGQRTDTQYF. The rearrangement uses TRBV6-1 and TRBJ2-3, with 7 bases that match TRBD1. The CDR3 is made up of 15 amino acids. The trim removed 5 bases at V and 1 base at J, leaving 6 bases unmatched. Germline V gene sequence: CDR1 MNHNS, CDR2 SASEGT.

This clonotype showed up many times. The chain has TRBV12-3 or TRBV12-4 and TRBJ1-1; unclear D gene. Trimming left V 6 bases short and J 0 bases short, with 8 bases between. The CDR3 loop spans 13 amino acids. The CDR3 spells CASRWGLNTEAFF. The DNA for the CDR3 is TGTGCCAGCAGATGGGGTCTGAACACTGAAGCTTTCTTT.

The genes are TRBV29-1 and TRBJ2-7; 7 positions agree with TRBD1. The J segment lost 2 bases and the V segment lost 7 bases, leaving 5 bases of the junction unmatched. The CDR3 totals 12 residues. CDR1 and CDR2 from the germline V gene are SQVTM and ANQGSEA. Written as DNA, the CDR3 is TGCAGCGCCGCAGGGGGACCCTACGAGCAGTACTTC. It yields the protein CSAAGGPYEQYF.

At least ten counts were recorded for this clonotype. The rearrangement uses TRBV5-1 and TRBJ1-1, with 8 nucleotides matching TRBD1. This CDR3 has 15 amino acids. V trimming: 7 bases; J trimming: 3 bases; junction bases outside the gene matches: 11. Germline V gene lookup returns CDR1 SGHRS and CDR2 YFSETQ. CDR3 nucleotide sequence: TGCGCCAGCGGGCCGGCAGGGGGCATTGACACTGAAGCTTTCTTT. Amino acids: CASGPAGGIDTEAFF.

Ten or more counts support this clonotype. The chain has TRBV7-9 and TRBJ2-5; D remains ambiguous. Germline V lookup: CDR1 SEHNR, CDR2 FQNEAQ (reference sequence). The CDR3 length is 15 residues. V shed 4 bases and J shed 1 base, with 13 bases lying between them. This CDR3 reads CASSSLGSPQETQYF. The CDR3 bases are TGTGCCAGCAGCTCGCTAGGGTCACCCCAAGAGACCCAGTACTTC.

V and J are TRBV7-9 and TRBJ2-1, with TRBD2 identical over 13 bases. CDR1 is SEHNR and CDR2 is FQNEAQ in the germline V gene (reference sequence). The CDR3 consists of 16 residues. V lost 2 bases, J lost 9 bases, and 7 bases stayed unmatched. The DNA for the CDR3 is TGTGCCAGCAGCTTACCAGGACTAGCGGGAGAACTTGAGCAGTTCTTC. This encodes CASSLPGLAGELEQFF.

CDR3 loop: CASTLPTSGELFF. In DNA form, the CDR3 reads TGTGCCAGCACACTCCCTACCTCCGGGGAGCTGTTTTTT. The rearrangement links TRBV28 to TRBJ2-2, with D unresolved. Trimming cost V 7 bases and J 6 bases, with 12 bases left between them. The CDR3 spans 13 residues. The germline V gene encodes CDR1 MDHEN and CDR2 SYDVKM.

This clonotype was found many times. The chain employs TRBV18 and TRBJ2-3; no clear D. CDR1 KGHSH and CDR2 LQKENI come from the germline V gene. There are 13 residues in the CDR3. The ends were cut back, 0 bases at V and 5 bases at J, with 6 bases in the middle. The CDR3 spells CASSPPYEDTQYF. The CDR3 DNA follows: TGTGCCAGCTCACCACCGTATGAAGATACGCAGTATTTT.

This clonotype was seen repeatedly, ten times or more. V and J are TRBV20-1 and TRBJ1-1; a weak D match, TRBD1 (5 bases). V was cut by 5 bases and J by 1 base, with 8 bases left in between. The CDR3 has 12 residues. Germline V gene lookup returns CDR1 DFQATT and CDR2 SNEGSKA (reference sequence). CDR3 in amino acids: CSAPQGNTEAFF. The DNA for the CDR3 is TGCAGTGCTCCCCAGGGGAACACTGAAGCTTTCTTT.